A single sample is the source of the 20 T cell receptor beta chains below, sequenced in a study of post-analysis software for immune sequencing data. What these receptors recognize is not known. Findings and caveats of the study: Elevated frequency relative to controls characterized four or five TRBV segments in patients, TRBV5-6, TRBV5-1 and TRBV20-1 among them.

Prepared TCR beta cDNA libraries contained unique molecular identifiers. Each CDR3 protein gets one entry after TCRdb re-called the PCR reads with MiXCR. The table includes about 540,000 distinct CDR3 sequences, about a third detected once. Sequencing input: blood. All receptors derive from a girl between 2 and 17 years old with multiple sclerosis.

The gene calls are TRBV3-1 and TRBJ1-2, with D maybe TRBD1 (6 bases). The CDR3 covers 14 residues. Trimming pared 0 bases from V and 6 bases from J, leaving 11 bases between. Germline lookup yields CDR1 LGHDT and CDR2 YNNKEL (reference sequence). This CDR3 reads CASSQEMGHNGYTF. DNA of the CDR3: TGTGCCAGCAGCCAAGAAATGGGACATAATGGCTACACCTTC.

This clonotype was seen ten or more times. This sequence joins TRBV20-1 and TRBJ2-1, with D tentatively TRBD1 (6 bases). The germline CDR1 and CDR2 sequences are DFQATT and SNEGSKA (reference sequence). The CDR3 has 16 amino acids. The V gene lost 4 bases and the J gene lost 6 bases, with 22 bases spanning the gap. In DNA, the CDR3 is TGCAGTGCTATACCAAATATTGACAGGCAGCGCAATGAGCAGTTCTTC. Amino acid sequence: CSAIPNIDRQRNEQFF.

The CDR3 DNA is TGTGCCAGCAGCTTAATGGGTCAGGTCCCTGGGCCCCAGCATTTT. This codes for CASSLMGQVPGPQHF. The V gene is TRBV7-9, the J gene TRBJ1-5; D is uncertain. The germline V gene encodes CDR1 SEHNR and CDR2 FQNEAQ (reference sequence). Trimming removed 2 bases from V and 9 bases from J, with 17 bases in between. This CDR3 has 15 residues.

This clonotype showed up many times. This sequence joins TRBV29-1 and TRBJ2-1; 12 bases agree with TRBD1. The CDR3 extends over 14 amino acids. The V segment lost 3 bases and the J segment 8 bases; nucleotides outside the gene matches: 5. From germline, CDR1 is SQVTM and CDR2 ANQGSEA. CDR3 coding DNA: TGCAGCGTTGATGGGACAGGGGGCTCCGATGAGCAGTTCTTC. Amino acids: CSVDGTGGSDEQFF.

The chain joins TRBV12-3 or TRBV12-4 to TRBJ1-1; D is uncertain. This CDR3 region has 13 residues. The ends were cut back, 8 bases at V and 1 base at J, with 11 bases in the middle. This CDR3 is CASSRRENTEAFF. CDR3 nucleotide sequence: TGTGCCAGCTCGAGACGAGAGAACACTGAAGCTTTCTTT.

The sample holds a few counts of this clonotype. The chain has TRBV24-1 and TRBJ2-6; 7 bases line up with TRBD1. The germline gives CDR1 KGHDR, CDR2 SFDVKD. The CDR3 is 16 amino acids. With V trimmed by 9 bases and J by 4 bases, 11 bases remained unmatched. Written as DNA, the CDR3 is TGTGCCACCTCGGTGACAGGGATGACCGGGGCCAACGTCCTGACTTTC. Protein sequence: CATSVTGMTGANVLTF.

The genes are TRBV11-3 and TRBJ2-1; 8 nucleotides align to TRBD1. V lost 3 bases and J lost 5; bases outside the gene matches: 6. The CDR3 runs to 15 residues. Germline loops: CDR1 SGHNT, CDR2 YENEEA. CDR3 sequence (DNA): TGTGCCAGCAGCTTCGGACAGGGCCCCCACAATGAGCAGTTCTTC. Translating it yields CASSFGQGPHNEQFF.

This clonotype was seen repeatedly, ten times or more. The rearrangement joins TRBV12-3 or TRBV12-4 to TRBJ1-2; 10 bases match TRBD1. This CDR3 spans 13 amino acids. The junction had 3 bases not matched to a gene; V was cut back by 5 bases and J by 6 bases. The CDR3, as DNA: TGTGCCAGCAGTCCGGGGACAGGGGATGGCTACACCTTC. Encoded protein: CASSPGTGDGYTF.

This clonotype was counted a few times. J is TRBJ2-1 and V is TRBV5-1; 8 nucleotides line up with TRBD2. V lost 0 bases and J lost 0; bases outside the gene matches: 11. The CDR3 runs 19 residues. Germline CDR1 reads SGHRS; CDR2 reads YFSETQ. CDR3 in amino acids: CASSLADTSGLYSYNEQFF. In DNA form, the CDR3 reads TGCGCCAGCAGCTTGGCCGACACTAGCGGATTATACTCCTACAATGAGCAGTTCTTC.

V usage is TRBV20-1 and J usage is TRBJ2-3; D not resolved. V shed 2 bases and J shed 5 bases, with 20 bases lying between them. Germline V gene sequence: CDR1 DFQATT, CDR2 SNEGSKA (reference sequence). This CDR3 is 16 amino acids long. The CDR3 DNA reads TGCAGTGCTAGACCACCCTATACGGCACGTCAAGATACGCAGTATTTT. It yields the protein CSARPPYTARQDTQYF.

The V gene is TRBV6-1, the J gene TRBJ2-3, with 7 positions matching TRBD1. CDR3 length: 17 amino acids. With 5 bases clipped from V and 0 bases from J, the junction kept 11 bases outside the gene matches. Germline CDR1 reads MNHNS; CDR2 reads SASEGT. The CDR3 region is CASSQQGQLHSTDTQYF. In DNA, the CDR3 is TGTGCCAGCAGTCAACAGGGACAGTTGCATAGCACAGATACGCAGTATTTT.

The CDR3: CASSLQVNSPLHF. The CDR3 DNA sequence: TGTGCCAGCAGTTTACAGGTTAATTCACCCCTCCACTTT. V usage is TRBV12-3 or TRBV12-4 and J usage is TRBJ1-6; D unclear. V lost 2 bases and J lost 6, with 5 bases in between. This CDR3 has 13 residues.

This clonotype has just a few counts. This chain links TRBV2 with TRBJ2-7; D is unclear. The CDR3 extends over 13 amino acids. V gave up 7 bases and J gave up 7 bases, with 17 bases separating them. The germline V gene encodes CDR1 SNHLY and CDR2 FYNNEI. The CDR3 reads CASTTTRGVEQYF. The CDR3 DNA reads TGTGCCAGCACCACGACGCGAGGCGTGGAGCAGTACTTC.

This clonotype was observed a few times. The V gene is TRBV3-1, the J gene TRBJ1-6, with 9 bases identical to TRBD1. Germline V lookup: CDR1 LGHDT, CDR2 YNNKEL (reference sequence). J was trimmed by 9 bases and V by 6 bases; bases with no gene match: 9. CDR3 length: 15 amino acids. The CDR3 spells CASRAPGQGASPLHF. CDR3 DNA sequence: TGTGCCAGCAGGGCCCCGGGACAGGGAGCTTCACCCCTCCACTTT.

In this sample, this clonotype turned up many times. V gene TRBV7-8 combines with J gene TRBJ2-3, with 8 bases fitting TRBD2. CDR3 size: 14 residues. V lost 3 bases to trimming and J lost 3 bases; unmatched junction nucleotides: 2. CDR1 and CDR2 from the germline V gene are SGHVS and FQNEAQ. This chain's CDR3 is CASSLGLGTDTQYF. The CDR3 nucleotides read TGTGCCAGCAGCTTGGGACTAGGTACAGATACGCAGTATTTT. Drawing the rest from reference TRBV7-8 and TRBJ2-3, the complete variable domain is GAGVSQSPRYKVAKRGQDVALRCDPISGHVSLFWYQQALGQGPEFLTYFQNEAQLDKSGLPSDRFFAERPEGSVSTLKIQRTQQEDSAVYLCASSLGLGTDTQYFGPGTRLTVL.

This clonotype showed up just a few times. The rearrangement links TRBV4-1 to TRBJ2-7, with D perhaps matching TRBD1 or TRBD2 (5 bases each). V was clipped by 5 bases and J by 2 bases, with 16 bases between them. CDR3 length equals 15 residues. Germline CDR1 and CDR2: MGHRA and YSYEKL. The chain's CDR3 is CASSAGTEDTYEQYF. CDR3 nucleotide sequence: TGCGCCAGCAGCGCCGGGACCGAGGACACCTACGAGCAGTACTTC.

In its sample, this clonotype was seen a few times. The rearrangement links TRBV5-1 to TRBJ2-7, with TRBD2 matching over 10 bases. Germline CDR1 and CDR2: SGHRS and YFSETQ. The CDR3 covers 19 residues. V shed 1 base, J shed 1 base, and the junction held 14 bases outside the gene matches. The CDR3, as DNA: TGCGCCAGCAGCTTGTTCCCCGAGCGGGGGGGCCATTCTTCCTACGAGCAGTACTTC. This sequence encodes CASSLFPERGGHSSYEQYF.

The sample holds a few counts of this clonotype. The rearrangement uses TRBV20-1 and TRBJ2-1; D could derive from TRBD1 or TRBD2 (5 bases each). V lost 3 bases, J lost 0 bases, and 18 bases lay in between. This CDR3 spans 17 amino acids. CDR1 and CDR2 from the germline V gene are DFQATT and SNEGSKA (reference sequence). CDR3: CSASQGLKRSSYNEQFF. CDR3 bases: TGCAGTGCTAGCCAGGGCCTCAAGCGGAGCTCCTACAATGAGCAGTTCTTC.

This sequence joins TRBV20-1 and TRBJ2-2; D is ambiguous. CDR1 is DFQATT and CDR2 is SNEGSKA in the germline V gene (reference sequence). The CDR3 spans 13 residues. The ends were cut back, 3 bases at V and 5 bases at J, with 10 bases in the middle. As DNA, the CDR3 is TGCAGTGCTAGTATGACGGAGACCGGGGAGCTGTTTTTT. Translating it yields CSASMTETGELFF.

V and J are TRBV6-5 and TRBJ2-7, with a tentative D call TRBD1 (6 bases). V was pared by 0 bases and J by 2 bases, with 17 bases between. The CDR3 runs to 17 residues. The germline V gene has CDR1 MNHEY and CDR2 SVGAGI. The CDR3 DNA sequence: TGTGCCAGCAGTTACTCCCCTAACCTAGGACAGCCCTACGAGCAGTACTTC. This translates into CASSYSPNLGQPYEQYF.